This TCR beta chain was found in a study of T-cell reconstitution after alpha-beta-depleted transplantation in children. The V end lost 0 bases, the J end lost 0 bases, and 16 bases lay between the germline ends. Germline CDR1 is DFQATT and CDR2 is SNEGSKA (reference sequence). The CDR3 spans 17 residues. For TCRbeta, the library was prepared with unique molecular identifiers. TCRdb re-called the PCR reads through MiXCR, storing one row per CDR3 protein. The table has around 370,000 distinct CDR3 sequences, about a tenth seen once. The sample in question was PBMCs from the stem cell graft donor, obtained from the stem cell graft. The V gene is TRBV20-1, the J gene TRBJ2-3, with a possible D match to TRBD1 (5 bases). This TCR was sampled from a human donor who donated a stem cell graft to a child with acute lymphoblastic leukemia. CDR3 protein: CSARDRSGYSSTDTQYF. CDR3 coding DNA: TGCAGTGCTAGAGATCGGTCAGGGTATTCTAGCACAGATACGCAGTATTTT.